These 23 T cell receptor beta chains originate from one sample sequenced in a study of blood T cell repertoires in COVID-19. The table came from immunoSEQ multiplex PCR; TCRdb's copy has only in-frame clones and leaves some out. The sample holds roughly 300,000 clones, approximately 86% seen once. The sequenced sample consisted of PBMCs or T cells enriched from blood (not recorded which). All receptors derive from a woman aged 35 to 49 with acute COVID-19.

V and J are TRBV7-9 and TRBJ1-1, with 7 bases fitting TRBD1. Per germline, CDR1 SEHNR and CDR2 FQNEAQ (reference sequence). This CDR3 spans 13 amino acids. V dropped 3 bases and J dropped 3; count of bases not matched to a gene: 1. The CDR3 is CASSFGTDTEAFF. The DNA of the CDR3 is TGTGCCAGCAGCTTCGGGACAGACACTGAAGCTTTCTTT.

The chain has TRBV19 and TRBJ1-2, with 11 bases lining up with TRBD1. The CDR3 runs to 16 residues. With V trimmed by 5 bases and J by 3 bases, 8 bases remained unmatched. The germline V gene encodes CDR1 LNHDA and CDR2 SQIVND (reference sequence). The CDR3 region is CASSADRGPSDYGYTF. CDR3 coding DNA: TGTGCCAGTAGTGCGGACAGGGGGCCGTCCGACTATGGCTACACCTTC.

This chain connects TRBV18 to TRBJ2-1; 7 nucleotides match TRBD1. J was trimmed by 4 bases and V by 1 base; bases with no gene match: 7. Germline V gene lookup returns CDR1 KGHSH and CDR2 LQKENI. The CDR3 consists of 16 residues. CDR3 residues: CASSPRQGWSYNEQFF. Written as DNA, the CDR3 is TGTGCCAGCTCACCACGACAGGGATGGTCATACAATGAGCAGTTCTTC.

In DNA, the CDR3 is TGTGCCAGCAGTTTGGGACAGGGACCGTCCACCTATCAACTGTTTTTT. The encoded protein is CASSLGQGPSTYQLFF. The genes are TRBV28 and TRBJ1-4, with 9 bases aligning to TRBD1. This CDR3 has 16 amino acids. Unmatched junction bases numbered 14, after V lost 3 bases and J lost 12 bases. From germline, CDR1 is MDHEN and CDR2 SYDVKM.

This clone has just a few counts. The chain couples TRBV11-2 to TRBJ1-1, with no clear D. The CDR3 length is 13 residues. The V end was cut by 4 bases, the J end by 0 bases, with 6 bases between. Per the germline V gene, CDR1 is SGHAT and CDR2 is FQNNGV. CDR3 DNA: TGTGCCAGCAGCTCAACTTTGAACACTGAAGCTTTCTTT. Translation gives CASSSTLNTEAFF.

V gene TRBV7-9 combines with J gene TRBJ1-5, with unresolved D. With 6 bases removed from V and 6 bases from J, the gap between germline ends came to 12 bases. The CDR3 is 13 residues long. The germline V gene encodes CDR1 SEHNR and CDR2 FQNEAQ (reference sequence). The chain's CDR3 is CASSQTGGQPQHF. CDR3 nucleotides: TGTGCCAGCAGTCAAACCGGAGGTCAGCCCCAGCATTTT.

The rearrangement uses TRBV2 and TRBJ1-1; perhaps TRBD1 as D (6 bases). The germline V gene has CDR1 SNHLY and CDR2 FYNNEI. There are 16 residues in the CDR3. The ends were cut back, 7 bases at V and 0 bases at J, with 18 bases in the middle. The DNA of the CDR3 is TGTGCCAGCATCCTAGAAGCCGGGACAATGAACACTGAAGCTTTCTTT. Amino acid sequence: CASILEAGTMNTEAFF.

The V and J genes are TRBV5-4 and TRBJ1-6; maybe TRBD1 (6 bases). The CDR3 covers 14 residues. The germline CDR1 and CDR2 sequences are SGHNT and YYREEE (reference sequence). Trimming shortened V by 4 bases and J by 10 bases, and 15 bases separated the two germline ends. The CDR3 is CASSQTGYSSPLHF. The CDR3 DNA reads TGTGCCAGCAGCCAAACAGGGTACAGCTCACCCCTCCACTTT.

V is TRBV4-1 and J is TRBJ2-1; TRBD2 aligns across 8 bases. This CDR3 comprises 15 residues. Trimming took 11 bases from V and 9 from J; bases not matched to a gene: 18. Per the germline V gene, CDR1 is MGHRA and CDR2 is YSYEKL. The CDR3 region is CASAESGGPSVEQFF. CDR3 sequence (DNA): TGCGCCTCGGCGGAATCGGGGGGGCCTTCCGTTGAGCAGTTCTTC.

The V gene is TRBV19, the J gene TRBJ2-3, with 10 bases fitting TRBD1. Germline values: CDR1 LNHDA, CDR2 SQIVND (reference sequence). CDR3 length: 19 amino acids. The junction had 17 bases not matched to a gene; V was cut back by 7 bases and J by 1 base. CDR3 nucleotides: TGTGCCAGTACCCCCAAGATGGACAGGGGGTCCTATGGCACAGATACGCAGTATTTT. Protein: CASTPKMDRGSYGTDTQYF.

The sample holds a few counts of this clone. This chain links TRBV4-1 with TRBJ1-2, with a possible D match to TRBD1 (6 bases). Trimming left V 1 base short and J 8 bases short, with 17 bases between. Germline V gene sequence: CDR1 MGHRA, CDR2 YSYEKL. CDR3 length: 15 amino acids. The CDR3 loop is CASSQGTATDPGYTF. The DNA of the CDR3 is TGCGCCAGCAGCCAAGGGACAGCTACAGATCCCGGCTACACCTTC.

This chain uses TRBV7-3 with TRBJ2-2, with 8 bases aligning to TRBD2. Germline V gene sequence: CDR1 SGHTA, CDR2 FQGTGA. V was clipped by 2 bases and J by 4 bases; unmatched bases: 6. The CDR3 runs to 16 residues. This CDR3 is CASSLVREGRTGELFF. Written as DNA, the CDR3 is TGTGCCAGCAGCTTAGTCCGGGAGGGTCGCACCGGGGAGCTGTTTTTT.

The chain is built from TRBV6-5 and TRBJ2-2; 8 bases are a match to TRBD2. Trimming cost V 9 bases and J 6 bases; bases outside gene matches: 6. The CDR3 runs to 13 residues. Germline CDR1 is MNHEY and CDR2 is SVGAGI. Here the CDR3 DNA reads TGTGCCAGTTCGGGGGGGAGGGCCGGGGAGCTGTTTTTT. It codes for CASSGGRAGELFF.

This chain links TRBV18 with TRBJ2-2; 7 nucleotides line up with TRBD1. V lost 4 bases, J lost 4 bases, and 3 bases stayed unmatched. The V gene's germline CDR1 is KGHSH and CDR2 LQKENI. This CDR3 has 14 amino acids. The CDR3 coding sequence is TGTGCCAGCTCACGGGACAGTAGCACCGGGGAGCTGTTTTTT. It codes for CASSRDSSTGELFF. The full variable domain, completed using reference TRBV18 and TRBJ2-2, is NAGVMQNPRHLVRRRGQEARLRCSPMKGHSHVYWYRQLPEEGLKFMVYLQKENIIDESGMPKERFSAEFPKEGPSILRIQQVVRGDSAAYFCASSRDSSTGELFFGEGSRLTVL.

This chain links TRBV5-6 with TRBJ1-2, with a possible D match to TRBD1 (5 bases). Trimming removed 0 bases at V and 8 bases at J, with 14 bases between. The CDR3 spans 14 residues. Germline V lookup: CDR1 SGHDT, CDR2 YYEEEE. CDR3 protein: CASSLVSVRAGYTF. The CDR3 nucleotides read TGTGCCAGCAGCTTGGTATCTGTCAGGGCGGGCTACACCTTC.

The CDR3 here is CASSRATNEKLFF. The CDR3 DNA sequence: TGTGCCAGCAGCCGTGCAACTAATGAAAAACTGTTTTTT. This chain joins TRBV12-3 or TRBV12-4 and TRBJ1-4; D not certain. The V end was cut by 6 bases, the J end by 0 bases, with 5 bases between. This CDR3 is built from 13 residues.

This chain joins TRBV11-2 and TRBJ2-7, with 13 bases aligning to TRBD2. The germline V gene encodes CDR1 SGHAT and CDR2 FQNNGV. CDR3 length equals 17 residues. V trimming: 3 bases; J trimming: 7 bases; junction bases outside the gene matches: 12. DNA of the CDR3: TGTGCCAGCAGCTTGGTTGGACTAGCGGGAGAAACACGGGAGCAGTACTTC. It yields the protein CASSLVGLAGETREQYF.

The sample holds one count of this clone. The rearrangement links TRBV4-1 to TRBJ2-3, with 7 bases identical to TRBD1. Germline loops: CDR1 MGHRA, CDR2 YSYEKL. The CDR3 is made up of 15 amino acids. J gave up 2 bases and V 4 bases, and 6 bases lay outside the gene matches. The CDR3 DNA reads TGCGCCAGCAGCCGGGACAGCCGGTCCACAGATACGCAGTATTTT. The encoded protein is CASSRDSRSTDTQYF.

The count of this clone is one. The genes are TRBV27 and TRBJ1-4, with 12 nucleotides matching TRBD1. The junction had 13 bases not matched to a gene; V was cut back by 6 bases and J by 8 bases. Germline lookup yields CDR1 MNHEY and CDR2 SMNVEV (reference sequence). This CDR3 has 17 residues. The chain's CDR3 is CASSRPGTGGRGEKLFF. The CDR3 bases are TGTGCCAGCAGCCGTCCCGGGACAGGGGGCAGGGGGGAAAAACTGTTTTTT.

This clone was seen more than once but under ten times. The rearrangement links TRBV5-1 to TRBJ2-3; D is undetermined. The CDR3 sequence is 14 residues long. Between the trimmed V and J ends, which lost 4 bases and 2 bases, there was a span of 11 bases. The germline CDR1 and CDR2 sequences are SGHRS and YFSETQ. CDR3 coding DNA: TGCGCCAGCAGCCCACGATCTAACACAGATACGCAGTATTTT. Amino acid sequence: CASSPRSNTDTQYF.

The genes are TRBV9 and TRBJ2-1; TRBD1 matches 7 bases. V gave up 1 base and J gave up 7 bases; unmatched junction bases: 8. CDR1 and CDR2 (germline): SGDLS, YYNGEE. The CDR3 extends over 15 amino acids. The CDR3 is CASSVFGQVRNEQFF. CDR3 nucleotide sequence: TGTGCCAGCAGCGTATTCGGACAGGTCCGGAATGAGCAGTTCTTC.

The CDR3 loop is CASSLGMTSTDTQYF. The CDR3 nucleotides read TGTGCCAGCAGCTTAGGCATGACAAGCACAGATACGCAGTATTTT. The chain couples TRBV7-2 to TRBJ2-3; D ambiguous. CDR1 SGHTA and CDR2 FQGNSA come from the germline V gene. V shed 1 base and J shed 0 bases, with 8 bases lying between them. The length of the CDR3 is 15 residues.

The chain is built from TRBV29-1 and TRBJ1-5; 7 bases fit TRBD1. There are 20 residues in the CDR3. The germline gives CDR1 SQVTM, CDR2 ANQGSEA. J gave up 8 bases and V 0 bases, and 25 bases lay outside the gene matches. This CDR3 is CSVEEMGTGVRAWESKPQHF. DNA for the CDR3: TGCAGCGTTGAAGAAATGGGAACAGGGGTCCGGGCGTGGGAATCTAAGCCCCAGCATTTT.